These 2 T cell receptor beta chains were all obtained from the same sample, sequenced in a study of CD8+ T cells in alopecia areata. Reverse transcription of extracted RNA yielded cDNA, which provided the sequencing template. TCRdb's copy holds only in-frame clones and misses some; the assay was immunoSEQ multiplex PCR. The top ten hold roughly 3.1% of the sample, which has 110,000 or so clones, approximately 60% seen once. The sequenced sample consisted of CD4+ T cells sorted from blood. These receptor sequences come from a human donor in good health.

This clone was found once. V gene TRBV29-1 combines with J gene TRBJ2-7, with no clear D. Germline V lookup: CDR1 SQVTM, CDR2 ANQGSEA. The V and J ends lost 0 bases and 8 bases respectively, with 20 bases between them. The CDR3 covers 15 residues. This chain's CDR3 is CSVEDMADTSRKQYF. CDR3 DNA sequence: TGCAGCGTTGAAGATATGGCAGACACCTCACGCAAGCAGTACTTC.

CDR3 DNA sequence: TGTGCCAGCAGCCAAGCCGGGGCCGGCAGTGATGAGCAGTTCTTC. Its translation: CASSQAGAGSDEQFF. This sequence joins TRBV4-2 and TRBJ2-1; D assignment may be TRBD1 or TRBD2 (5 bases each). This CDR3 comprises 15 residues. V shed 1 base and J shed 8 bases, with 15 bases lying between them. CDR1 and CDR2 from the germline V gene are LGHNA and YNFKEQ.